The source of this T cell receptor (beta chain) is a study of beta chain features in type 1 diabetes. Points from the study as a whole: In every one of the four CD4+ subsets, TCRB CDR3s were moderately but significantly shorter in Type 1 diabetes patients. Cells expressing TCR highly could be over-represented by cDNA sequencing. A pattern of fewer insertions and more deletions at VDJ junctions was seen in type 1 diabetes patients.

As every portion of the isolated RNA was reverse transcribed, the sequencing read expressed TCRB transcripts. The data were produced by immunoSEQ multiplex PCR, yet TCRdb's version contains in-frame clones alone and is incomplete. The sample shows about 160,000 clones, less than 9.5% of them seen only once. Concerning this clone: Antigen unknown.

This CDR3 contains 13 residues. V lost 5 bases and J lost 5; bases outside the gene matches: 6. The V gene's germline CDR1 is SGHTA and CDR2 FQGTGA. The sequenced sample consisted of central memory CD4+ T cells from blood. The chain couples TRBV7-3 to TRBJ2-7; 7 nucleotides align to TRBD1. The sequence was collected from a woman in her thirties or forties with type 1 diabetes. The CDR3 here is CASSPDRAHEQYF. CDR3 bases: TGTGCCAGCAGCCCCGACAGGGCCCACGAGCAGTACTTC. Filled out from reference TRBV7-3 and TRBJ2-7, the complete variable domain reads GAGVSQTPSNKVTEKGKYVELRCDPISGHTALYWYRQSLGQGPEFLIYFQGTGAADDSGLPNDRFFAVRPEGSVSTLKIQRTERGDSAVYLCASSPDRAHEQYFGPGTRLTVT.